This T cell receptor beta chain was retrieved from a study of blood T cells in healthy people across ages. A second PCR, run for about 6 to 11 cycles, used a sample-barcoded 5' primer plus a J-beta primer mix. TCRdb re-analysed the 5' RACE reads in MiXCR, keeping a single row per CDR3 protein. Among some 930,000 distinct CDR3 sequences listed, about 28% were seen once. Points from the study as a whole: With age, beta diversity per million T cells declined roughly linearly, significantly by roughly 40. Because donor CMV status was unknown, expanded clonotype changes were possibly confounded. More naive CD4+ cells and higher diversity were found in long-lived than in aged donors.

Germline-derived CDR1 and CDR2 are KGHDR and SFDVKD. The CDR3 has 16 residues. The V and J ends lost 1 base and 6 bases, in that order; junction bases with no gene match: 7. Points on this clonotype: What it binds is not known.

This same sample was also taken into another study, of T cells of mothers and their children. From that paper: The authors identified no persistent microchimeric T cell clones.

The sequencing input was blood. The source is a woman between 35 and 50 years old in good health. The chain employs TRBV24-1 and TRBJ2-1, with 8 bases matching TRBD2. The chain's CDR3 is CATSDLNGGAGNEQFF. CDR3 bases: TGTGCCACCAGTGATTTAAACGGGGGGGCAGGCAATGAGCAGTTCTTC.